The source of this T cell receptor (beta chain) is a study of blood T cells in healthy people across ages (dated by TCRdb to between 2014 and 2016). At the level of the whole study: In model experiments, template switching captured roughly one uniquely barcoded TCR beta cDNA molecule for every two T cells. To avoid experimental bias, donors of different ages were randomly spread across the sequencing lanes. The study analyzed two additional independent replicas of 1 million unique cDNA reads from the same blood draw for two donors, one aged 18 to 30 and one aged 80 or older. To track age-related changes in TCR beta repertoire diversity, the study relied on deep sequencing normalized with unique cDNA molecular identifiers. The donors were split into four age groups: young (average about 15 years), middle-aged (nearly 40), aged (approximately 59) and long-lived (approximately 89). Overall study outcomes, separate from this receptor: Estimates of total diversity from one million sequenced T cells were regarded as lower bounds and underestimates. Observed TCR beta diversity correlated strongly with the percentage of naive T cells measured by flow cytometry. Since profiling was done on bulk unsorted PBMCs, naive and antigen-experienced compartments could not be conclusively compared. The long-lived group showed more naive CD4+ T cells, fewer expanded clones and increased TCR diversity than the aged group, suggesting age selection. Because donor CMV infection status was unknown, age-related changes in expanded clonotypes were potentially confounded. As age increased, observed TCR beta diversity per million T cells dropped in a roughly linear way, and a significant reduction was already evident by age 40.

For this chain, trimming is 5 bases at the V end and 2 bases at the J end, and the number of junction bases without a gene match is 5. From the cysteine through the phenylalanine, the CDR3 covers 15 amino acids. Only the CDR3 region is kept as DNA, spanning 45 bases read in frame from base 1. Systemically healthy Caucasian individuals from Russia, about 38 in total and aged roughly 6 to 100 years, were included as donors. Each donor gave approximately 9.4 milliliters of peripheral blood, drawn into EDTA-treated Vacutainer tubes. Ficoll-Paque density-gradient centrifugation was used to isolate PBMCs, with at least 7 million obtained per sample. Total RNA was extracted from PBMCs with Trizol reagent, with at least 6 micrograms obtained per sample. For every donor, an aliquot of PBMCs went through flow cytometry to measure the percentages of naive CD45RAhigh/CD27high T cells. There are many counts of this clonotype. The antigen it binds to is not known. Per-base quality was not reported, and no clone a single base away is much larger than it.

Library preparation was by 5' RACE. The instrument given in TCRdb is Illumina HiSeq 2500. The second PCR ran for roughly 7 to 11 cycles and used a J-beta primer mix along with a sample-barcoded 5' primer. A template-switch 5' adaptor carrying 12 random nucleotides introduced a unique molecular identifier onto each TCR beta cDNA molecule. At least 3 million CDR3-containing paired-end reads were obtained from each sample. First-strand cDNA synthesis was performed from all RNA using the Mint cDNA synthesis kit, with priming by a TRBC-specific oligonucleotide. Following uracil-DNA glycosylase treatment, all cDNA underwent a first 18-cycle PCR with the universal primers M1SS and BC2_uni_R. The authors' pipeline ran thus. Each sample was normalized by randomly selecting 1 million high-quality reads, each carrying a distinct molecular identifier. Instead of being binned into consensus sequences, reads with shared molecular identifiers were discarded. CDR3 identification, clonotype clustering and error correction used MiTCR with a Q25 quality threshold and the strictest error-elimination algorithm. A nonparametric unseen species model with Euler transformation was used to estimate a lower bound on total TCR beta diversity. TCRdb trimmed the raw reads at Q25, called clones with MiXCR and kept productive beta chains. A single entry per CDR3 protein holds the most common genes and DNA from its merged rows. TCRdb, not the original authors, processed these V and J calls. The sample records under 800,000 distinct CDR3 sequences, roughly 20% of which are singletons. In total, the top ten clones hold roughly 3.4% of the sample.

The sample was blood. This clonotype originated in a man in his 70s in good health. This chain is built from TRBV12-3 or TRBV12-4 and TRBJ2-1; 8 of the junction bases match TRBD2. For the CDR3, the sequence is CASSEGTRTYNEQFF. The DNA sequence is as follows: TGTGCCAGCAGTGAAGGGACTAGAACCTACAATGAGCAGTTCTTC.